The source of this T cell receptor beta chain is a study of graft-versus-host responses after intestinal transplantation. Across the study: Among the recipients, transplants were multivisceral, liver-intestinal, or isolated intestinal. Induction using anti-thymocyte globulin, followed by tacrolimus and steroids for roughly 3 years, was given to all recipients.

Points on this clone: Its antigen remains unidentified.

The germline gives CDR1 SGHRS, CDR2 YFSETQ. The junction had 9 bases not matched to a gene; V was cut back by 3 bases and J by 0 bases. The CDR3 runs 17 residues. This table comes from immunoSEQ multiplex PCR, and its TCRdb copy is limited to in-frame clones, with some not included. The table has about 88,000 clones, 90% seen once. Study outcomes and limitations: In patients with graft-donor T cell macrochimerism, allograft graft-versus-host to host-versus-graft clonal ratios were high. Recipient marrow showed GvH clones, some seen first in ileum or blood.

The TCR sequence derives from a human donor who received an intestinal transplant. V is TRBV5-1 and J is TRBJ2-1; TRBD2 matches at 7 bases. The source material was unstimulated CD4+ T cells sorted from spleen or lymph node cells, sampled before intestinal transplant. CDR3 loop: CASSSPGRGSSYNEQFF. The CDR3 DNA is TGCGCCAGCAGCTCGCCGGGGCGGGGGAGCTCCTACAATGAGCAGTTCTTC.